Following are 17 T cell receptor beta chains from one sample sequenced in a study of blood T cell repertoires in COVID-19. Some clones are missing from TCRdb's copy, which holds only in-frame ones; the method was immunoSEQ multiplex PCR. The sample shows around 370,000 clones, roughly 91% of them seen only once. The sample consisted of PBMCs or T cells enriched from blood (not recorded which). Every receptor here comes from a woman younger than 30 who had recovered from COVID-19.

This chain links TRBV5-6 with TRBJ1-3, with TRBD1 matching over 8 bases. The length of the CDR3 is 13 residues. Unmatched junction bases numbered 2, after V lost 5 bases and J lost 4 bases. Germline V gives CDR1 SGHDT, CDR2 YYEEEE. The CDR3 bases are TGTGCCAGCAGGGACAGGGTCGGAAACACCATATATTTT. Its protein is CASRDRVGNTIYF.

V is TRBV10-3 and J is TRBJ1-6; TRBD1 matches 8 bases. Germline CDR1 and CDR2: ENHRY and SYGVKD. J was trimmed by 7 bases and V by 7 bases; bases with no gene match: 3. The CDR3 contains 13 residues. The CDR3 here is CAITDRENSPLHF. The CDR3 region has the DNA TGTGCCATCACGGACAGGGAGAATTCACCCCTCCACTTT.

The J gene is TRBJ1-1, the V gene TRBV19, with D unresolved. V lost 3 bases and J lost 5, with 10 bases in between. The V gene's germline CDR1 is LNHDA and CDR2 SQIVND (reference sequence). CDR3 size: 13 residues. The CDR3 nucleotides are TGTGCCAGTAGTATTTTTGACGGGACTGAAGCTTTCTTT. Translation gives CASSIFDGTEAFF.

This clone came up a few times. The chain is built from TRBV5-1 and TRBJ1-2, with TRBD1 matching 7 bases. J was trimmed by 5 bases and V by 2 bases; bases with no gene match: 9. This CDR3 is built from 15 residues. The germline gives CDR1 SGHRS, CDR2 YFSETQ. The CDR3 DNA reads as TGCGCCAGCAGCTTAGGATGGGACAGTGCGTATGGCTACACCTTC. As protein: CASSLGWDSAYGYTF. Full variable domain (rest looked up from reference TRBV5-1 and TRBJ1-2): KAGVTQTPRYLIKTRGQQVTLSCSPISGHRSVSWYQQTPGQGLQFLFEYFSETQRNKGNFPGRFSGRQFSNSRSEMNVSTLELGDSALYLCASSLGWDSAYGYTFGSGTRLTVV.

In its sample, this clone was seen a few times. A junction boundary mismatches the germline segment, possibly from a read error. The chain uses TRBV18 and TRBJ1-2, with D unresolved. Germline CDR1 reads KGHSH; CDR2 reads LQKENI. The CDR3 is made up of 12 amino acids. CDR3 bases: TGTGCCAGCTCACAGGACTACGAAGGTGTAGACTTC. This gives the protein CASSQDYEGVDF.

This chain joins TRBV4-1 and TRBJ2-1, with D tentatively TRBD1 (5 bases). Germline CDR1 and CDR2: MGHRA and YSYEKL. This CDR3 contains 15 residues. Trimming cost V 1 base and J 8 bases, with 15 bases left between them. CDR3 DNA sequence: TGCGCCAGCAGCCAAGTCCAGGACACCGCCCATGAGCAGTTCTTC. Translated: CASSQVQDTAHEQFF.

This sequence joins TRBV7-8 and TRBJ2-3, with 7 bases aligning to TRBD2. Germline CDR1 and CDR2: SGHVS and FQNEAQ. This CDR3 has 16 residues. Trimming at V came to 7 bases and at J to 4 bases, leaving 14 bases not matched to a gene. CDR3 amino acids: CASIRKAGFKADTQYF. The CDR3 DNA sequence: TGTGCCAGCATCCGGAAAGCGGGGTTCAAAGCAGATACGCAGTATTTT.

The rearrangement joins TRBV19 to TRBJ2-1, with 8 bases fitting TRBD1. J gave up 8 bases and V 3 bases, and 9 bases lay outside the gene matches. The CDR3 sequence is 15 residues long. Germline CDR1 is LNHDA and CDR2 is SQIVND (reference sequence). The CDR3 reads CASSILADRADEQFF. CDR3 nucleotide sequence: TGTGCCAGTAGTATTTTGGCGGACAGGGCGGATGAGCAGTTCTTC. Filled out from reference TRBV19 and TRBJ2-1, the complete variable domain reads DGGITQSPKYLFRKEGQNVTLSCEQNLNHDAMYWYRQDPGQGLRLIYYSQIVNDFQKGDIAEGYSVSREKKESFPLTVTSAQKNPTAFYLCASSILADRADEQFFGPGTRLTVL.

The chain has TRBV6-2 or TRBV6-3 and TRBJ2-3; a possible D gene is TRBD2 (6 bases). Trimming removed 0 bases at V and 5 bases at J, with 24 bases between. Per the germline V gene, CDR1 is MNHEY and CDR2 is SVGEGT. The CDR3 is made up of 19 amino acids. The CDR3 is CASSYSSSRSGEHGDTQYF. As DNA, the CDR3 is TGTGCCAGCAGTTACTCGAGTAGTCGTTCGGGGGAACACGGAGATACGCAGTATTTT.

The rearrangement uses TRBV27 and TRBJ2-1; D not resolved. V shed 2 bases and J shed 0 bases, with 14 bases lying between them. Germline V gene lookup returns CDR1 MNHEY and CDR2 SMNVEV (reference sequence). This CDR3 is 17 amino acids long. The CDR3 DNA sequence: TGTGCCAGCAGTTTACGGCGCGGTCCGAGCTCCTACAATGAGCAGTTCTTC. Amino acid sequence: CASSLRRGPSSYNEQFF.

The rearrangement links TRBV6-2 or TRBV6-3 to TRBJ2-5; D perhaps matches TRBD1 (5 bases). Germline V gene data show CDR1 as MNHEY and CDR2 as SVGEGT. The CDR3 contains 15 residues. V dropped 5 bases and J dropped 2 bases, with 15 bases sitting between them. The CDR3 nucleotides read TGTGCCAGCAGTCAAGACAGCGATTATCAAGAGACCCAGTACTTC. It codes for CASSQDSDYQETQYF.

J is TRBJ2-7 and V is TRBV7-2; 7 bases are shared with TRBD2. CDR1 is SGHTA, CDR2 FQGNSA, per germline. After removal of 5 bases from V and 2 bases from J, the junction contained 6 bases not matched to a gene. The CDR3 has 14 amino acids. This CDR3 is CASSQAGLPYEQYF. The CDR3 DNA reads as TGTGCCAGCAGCCAAGCGGGACTACCCTACGAGCAGTACTTC.

The V call is TRBV7-2, the J call TRBJ1-4, with a weak D call TRBD1 (6 bases). Germline lookup yields CDR1 SGHTA and CDR2 FQGNSA. There are 15 residues in the CDR3. The V gene lost 6 bases and the J gene lost 2 bases, with 13 bases spanning the gap. CDR3: CASRPEGGTNEKLFF. CDR3 bases: TGTGCCAGCAGACCAGAGGGGGGGACTAATGAAAAACTGTTTTTT.

The table lists this clone with a few counts. The rearrangement links TRBV5-4 to TRBJ1-2; 7 positions agree with TRBD1. Per the germline V gene, CDR1 is SGHNT and CDR2 is YYREEE (reference sequence). Trimming took 4 bases from V and 4 from J; bases not matched to a gene: 4. The CDR3 contains 13 residues. The CDR3 here is CASSTGVGYGYTF. CDR3 nucleotide sequence: TGTGCCAGCAGCACAGGGGTAGGCTATGGCTACACCTTC. Combining the CDR3 with reference TRBV5-4 and TRBJ1-2 gives the whole variable domain ETGVTQSPTHLIKTRGQQVTLRCSSQSGHNTVSWYQQALGQGPQFIFQYYREEENGRGNFPPRFSGLQFPNYSSELNVNALELDDSALYLCASSTGVGYGYTFGSGTRLTVV.

The genes are TRBV6-2 or TRBV6-3 and TRBJ2-2, with 9 positions matching TRBD2. The CDR3 is 19 residues long. Germline CDR1 and CDR2: MNHEY and SVGEGT. The V and J ends lost 0 bases and 3 bases, in that order; junction bases with no gene match: 11. The CDR3 spells CASSYSTKAGGPHTGELFF. The CDR3 DNA follows: TGTGCCAGCAGTTACTCGACGAAGGCGGGGGGGCCTCACACCGGGGAGCTGTTTTTT.

The gene calls are TRBV18 and TRBJ1-5, with a weak D call TRBD1 (5 bases). The CDR3 totals 14 residues. Germline V lookup: CDR1 KGHSH, CDR2 LQKENI. The germline V and J ends were trimmed by 5 bases and 6 bases, with 14 bases remaining between them. CDR3 nucleotide sequence: TGTGCCAGCTCATGGTGGGGGGTGGTTCAGCCCCAGCATTTT. Its translation is CASSWWGVVQPQHF.

The V gene is TRBV7-3, the J gene TRBJ2-7, with 9 nucleotides matching TRBD1. This CDR3 has 15 residues. Germline CDR1 and CDR2: SGHTA and FQGTGA. Trimming at V came to 5 bases and at J to 2 bases, leaving 7 bases not matched to a gene. CDR3 nucleotide sequence: TGTGCCAGCAGCGAGGGGACAGGGAGGACCTACGAGCAGTACTTC. It translates to CASSEGTGRTYEQYF.